The clone carrying this TCR beta chain was counted a few times. Antigen: not known. TCRdb analysed the reads with MiXCR anew, one entry per CDR3 protein. This sample has approximately 73,000 distinct CDR3 sequences, with around 37% found just once. The data stem from a study of T cell repertoires in cytomegalovirus infection. The wider study: Researchers turned to recently identified HLA-C-restricted CMV epitopes as well as well-studied HLA-B-restricted ones.

The trim removed 4 bases at V and 3 bases at J, leaving 10 bases unmatched. The CDR3 covers 17 residues. Germline V gives CDR1 SGHTA, CDR2 FQGNSA. The gene calls are TRBV7-2 and TRBJ1-1, with 11 bases matching TRBD1. This TCR derives from a human donor in good health (CMV status not recorded). Some clones in this sample may be carry-over from other donors' samples. The material sequenced was CD8+ T cells from cultured PBMCs, taken from culture after CMV antigen stimulation. CDR3 in amino acids: CASSSEGQGVPDTEAFF. In DNA, the CDR3 is TGTGCCAGCAGCTCCGAGGGACAGGGGGTCCCTGACACTGAAGCTTTCTTT.